The entry below describes one T cell receptor beta chain. The antigen remains unidentified. This record comes from a study of CD8+ T cells in alopecia areata. Using a FACSAria, the CD4+ and CD8+ T cells were sorted from the PBMCs. The CDR3 loop spans 11 amino acids. Germline loops: CDR1 ENHRY, CDR2 SYGVKD. V was clipped by 11 bases and J by 7 bases, with 13 bases between them. Overall study findings and caveats: Compared with normal scalp, lesional scalp had higher clonality and more expanded CD8+ clones.

Extracted from the samples, RNA was reverse transcribed into cDNA to serve as the sequencing template. TCRdb's table, derived via immunoSEQ multiplex PCR, lists solely in-frame clones and lacks some. In the table there are 150,000 to 200,000 clones, 50% to 60% of which are singletons. V is TRBV10-3 and J is TRBJ2-3; TRBD2 is a possible D gene (5 bases). Sequencing input: CD4+ T cells sorted from blood. The sequence was obtained from a human donor in good health. CDR3 residues: CASEGAYTQYF. The CDR3 DNA is TGTGCCTCAGAGGGAGCCTATACGCAGTATTTT.